This entry is about one T cell receptor beta chain. There is no known antigen for this receptor. No much larger clone exists at a distance of one base, and base qualities are not known. The donors were healthy, HIV-negative adults with no recently reported acute infections or vaccinations. Only Caucasian adults living in Nashville, Tennessee, USA were represented among the donors. CD4+ T cells were enriched through magnetic negative selection, after which naive cells were positively selected on CD45RA and the remaining negative fraction served as the memory subset. Blood was collected by leukapheresis, and PBMCs were isolated by Ficoll-Histopaque density gradient centrifugation and then cryopreserved in liquid nitrogen vapor phase. Purity and quantity of every magnetically sorted T cell population were checked by analytical flow cytometry. Genomic DNA was isolated from each sorted fraction and quantified by UV absorbance on a Nanodrop 2000c.

The sample is drawn from a study of shared clonotypes between healthy human individuals (dated by TCRdb to between 2020 and 2021). As for the study more broadly: The cohort comprised a couple of women and a few men aged 18 to 49 years. Per donor, leukapheresis produced somewhere between about 0.94 and 9 billion PBMCs. To estimate repertoire size and how much clonotype sharing occurs between individuals, the study deeply sequenced the blood TCR repertoires of five healthy adults. Libraries were prepared and TCR repertoires were sequenced by different laboratories using diverse techniques, in order to increase sequencing depth and limit assay-specific biases. For each donor, CD4 naive and CD4 memory were each run on three plates, CD8 naive on two plates, and CD8 memory on one plate.

Study-wide conclusions, independent of this receptor: Larger estimated clonotype richness was generally found for naive subsets than for memory subsets. Even with the large sequencing depth, rarefaction of the sorted-subset datasets indicated that sequencing was incomplete. Sampling was restricted to blood, and TCR repertoires in tissues likely differ from the TCR repertoires found in blood. When a few donors were compared, the shared fraction of clonotypes was about 5.5% for naive CD4, over 3% for naive CD8, 2.3% for memory CD4, and 0.35% to 0.4% for memory CD8. Pairwise subsampling led to the expectation that sequencing depth would affect the degree of clonotype sharing among donors. The genetic and exposure-history diversity represented was limited by the small number of donors. Clonotypes shared by all four sorted-subset donors showed higher generation probabilities than non-shared clonotypes.

TCR CDR3 regions were amplified from genomic DNA by multiplex PCR using the deep immunoSEQ assay. For each cell subset, the extracted genomic DNA was distributed evenly across all wells of several immunoSEQ 96-well plates, and each plate served as one replicate. Each replicate PCR for sorted subsets received approximately 220 ng genomic DNA, equal to about 30,000 T cell genomes. The purified libraries were quantified using a Qubit 3.0 fluorometer, sized with a Bioanalyzer 2100, and then quantified again using the KAPA Library Quantification kit. Each immunoSEQ 96-well plate was sequenced on its own single-read 150-cycle Illumina NextSeq 550 flow cell. Concerning the study's data processing: Because the immunoSEQ output included only junctional sequences and no quality scores, the filtering could not be the same as the filtering used for full-length reads. To assign V/J genes and CDR3, sequences were annotated against IMGT germline references using PyIR, a Python wrapper for IgBLAST v1.9. Reads were removed for weak V/J assignments (E-value above 1e-6), missing CDR3, stop codons, out-of-frame junctions, or ambiguous translated residues. V3J clonotypes were defined as sequences sharing the same inferred V gene, J gene, and CDR3 amino acid sequence. The percentage overlap between two repertoires was calculated by dividing the number of shared unique clonotypes by the size of the smaller repertoire. RTK rarefaction, the Chao1 estimator, and Recon v2.1 estimates of unobserved clonotypes were used to assess repertoire richness. For all TCRbeta clonotypes obtained by the gDNA method from a few donors, generation probabilities were computed with OLGA. TCRdb retrieved this table from immuneACCESS and kept in-frame rearrangements only. Not all clones are present; in checked studies, unresolved V genes account for under half, and no reason is known for the remainder. The V and J calls and clone size come from that table; D and trimming were worked out from the DNA. Across this sample there are hundreds of thousands of clones, with 74% seen only once. The ten largest clonotypes hold 1.5% to 2% of the sample.

The sequence derives from a woman under 40 in good health. Sequencing was done on a sample of memory CD4+ T cells sorted from blood. According to the study, the label for this sample's cell subset or site signals: CD45RA-negative fraction.

The DNA is as follows: TGTGCAAGTCGCCCGAAAGGGGGCTACACCTTC. This sequence encodes CASRPKGGYTF. The chain couples TRBV12-2 to TRBJ1-2. TRBV12-2 is classified as a pseudogene. The CDR3 runs 11 residues from the cysteine to the phenylalanine. Only the CDR3 part of the read is kept: 33 bases, read in frame from the first base.